The 8 T cell receptor beta chains below were found in one sample sequenced in a study of glioma-infiltrating T cells. Using RNA template, CDR3s of TCR alpha and beta were amplified with iRepertoire arm-PCR. TCRdb used MiXCR to reprocess the multiplex PCR reads, holding one entry per CDR3 protein. Among 95,000 to 150,000 distinct CDR3 sequences listed, around 23% were seen once. Sequenced material: glioma tissue, nonneoplastic brain tissue, or PBMCs (not recorded which). These receptors were collected from a human donor with low-grade glioma or glioblastoma, undergoing nonglioma brain surgery, or in good health (not recorded which).

This clonotype occurred many times. V is TRBV20-1 and J is TRBJ2-3, with TRBD1 identical over 7 bases. Germline CDR1 and CDR2: DFQATT and SNEGSKA (reference sequence). V trimming: 6 bases; J trimming: 2 bases; junction bases outside the gene matches: 8. The CDR3 length is 14 residues. The CDR3 protein is CSAPDRELTDTQYF. The DNA for the CDR3 is TGCAGTGCACCAGACAGGGAACTCACAGATACGCAGTATTTT.

In the case of this clonotype: The CDR3 carries no conserved terminal phenylalanine or tryptophan, so it likely arises from a read error. The V call is TRBV15, the J call TRBJ2-7; D might be TRBD2 (5 bases). Trimming pared 0 bases from V and 6 bases from J, leaving 21 bases between. Germline V gene data show CDR1 as LNHNV and CDR2 as YYDKDF (reference sequence). The CDR3 totals 17 residues. This CDR3 reads CATSRDGEARGHCEQYL. CDR3 nucleotide sequence: TGTGCCACCAGCAGAGATGGGGAAGCGAGAGGGCACTGCGAGCAGTACCTC.

This sequence joins TRBV5-1 and TRBJ1-1, with TRBD1 identical over 9 bases. V was clipped by 4 bases and J by 4 bases; unmatched bases: 2. This CDR3 has 13 amino acids. Germline loops: CDR1 SGHRS, CDR2 YFSETQ. The CDR3 loop is CASSMTGGTEAFF. The CDR3 nucleotides read TGCGCCAGCAGCATGACAGGGGGCACTGAAGCTTTCTTT.

Turning to this clonotype: A much larger clone lies one base from this, so it may be a read error. The chain has TRBV27 and TRBJ2-7; TRBD2 matches 12 bases. Germline V CDR1 and CDR2: MNHEY, SMNVEV (reference sequence). V was pared by 5 bases and J by 3 bases, with 8 bases of the junction left unmatched. This CDR3 has 16 amino acids. CDR3 sequence: CASSTRLAGALYEQYF. DNA for the CDR3: TGTGCCAGCAGTACCAGACTAGCGGGAGCCCTCTACGAGCAGTACTTC.

This chain connects TRBV5-5 to TRBJ2-3; D uncertain. The CDR3 is 16 residues long. CDR1 is SGHKS, CDR2 YYEKEE, per germline (reference sequence). Trimming left V 4 bases short and J 2 bases short, with 17 bases between. This chain's CDR3 is CASSLQVRHPTDTQYF. The CDR3 DNA sequence: TGTGCCAGCAGCCTCCAAGTAAGACACCCCACAGATACGCAGTATTTT.

Notes on this clonotype: One base away lies a much larger clone, so this may be a sequencing read error. The rearrangement links TRBV18 to TRBJ1-2; a possible D gene is TRBD1 (6 bases). V lost 6 bases, J lost 7 bases, and 24 bases lay in between. This CDR3 spans 16 amino acids. Germline CDR1 KGHSH, CDR2 LQKENI. For the CDR3, the DNA is TGTGCCAGCTCGCCAGGAGCCTCAAGGACAGCCCCTGGCTACACCTTC. As protein: CASSPGASRTAPGYTF.

This clonotype appeared a few times. Possible read error: a much larger clone is one base away. The gene calls are TRBV28 and TRBJ2-7; possibly TRBD1 for D (6 bases). Germline CDR1 is MDHEN and CDR2 is SYDVKM. This CDR3 contains 12 residues. The CDR3 coding sequence is TGTGCCAGCAGTTACGACAGGTACGAGCGGTACTTC. Translating gives CASSYDRYERYF.

The CDR3 region has the DNA TGTGCCATCAACATGGGACTAGCGGACTCCTACAATGAGCAGTTCTTC. Encoded protein: CAINMGLADSYNEQFF. The V gene is TRBV15, the J gene TRBJ2-1; 11 bases are a match to TRBD2. Germline V lookup: CDR1 LNHNV, CDR2 YYDKDF (reference sequence). CDR3 length: 16 amino acids. The trim removed 10 bases at V and 0 bases at J, leaving 8 bases unmatched.